Listed below are T cell receptor beta chains from one sample, sequenced in a study of T cells after yellow fever vaccination. TCRdb reprocessed the 5' RACE reads with MiXCR, giving one entry per CDR3 protein. The sample holds hundreds of thousands of distinct CDR3 sequences; approximately 12% are singletons and the top ten take more than 12%. The sequences come from PBMCs, collected on the day of the yellow fever booster vaccination. These TCRs come from a man aged 25 to 40 who received the YFV17D yellow fever vaccine. Each CDR3 is given without its conserved first and last residue.

length: 10
J: TRBJ1-1
V: TRBV20-1
CDR3: SATDRDTEAF

length: 13
J: TRBJ2-1
V: TRBV29-1
CDR3: SASGLAGVGDEQF

length: 10
J: TRBJ1-2
V: TRBV5-6
CDR3: ASSPINYGYT

length: 12
J: TRBJ2-1
V: TRBV7-2
CDR3: ASSLDGLAGKKF

length: 13
J: TRBJ2-5
V: TRBV6-2/TRBV6-3
CDR3: ASSYFSGRGETQY

length: 15
J: TRBJ2-1
V: TRBV7-3
CDR3: ASSLIGLAGAINEQF

length: 14
J: TRBJ2-2
V: TRBV15
CDR3: ATSRDTQGATGELF

length: 15
J: TRBJ1-6
V: TRBV7-2
CDR3: ASSYRPGSSYNSPLH

length: 9
J: TRBJ1-2
V: TRBV29-1
CDR3: SGQGGDGYT

length: 13
J: TRBJ2-7
V: TRBV19
CDR3: ASSIAGGEDYEQY

length: 11
J: TRBJ1-1
V: TRBV18
CDR3: ASSPSISTEAF

length: 15
J: TRBJ2-2
V: TRBV5-6
CDR3: ASSLKGQGAYTGELF

length: 13
J: TRBJ2-7
V: TRBV7-9
CDR3: ASSSPTGVLYEQY

length: 13
J: TRBJ2-3
V: TRBV12-3/TRBV12-4
CDR3: ASSQVGGFSDTQY

length: 10
J: TRBJ2-5
V: TRBV12-3/TRBV12-4
CDR3: ASSSFEETQY

length: 12
J: TRBJ2-5
V: TRBV6-5
CDR3: ASSLGGEAETQY

length: 10
J: TRBJ2-5
V: TRBV7-2
CDR3: ASGNFGETQY

length: 10
J: TRBJ1-1
V: TRBV6-2/TRBV6-3
CDR3: AGRGGGTEAF